The source of this T cell receptor (beta chain) is a study of T cell responses to AZD1222 COVID-19 vaccine. Study-level results: Recipients of AZD1222 seropositive at baseline numbered only 6 or 7. Vaccine-associated CD4 TCRs spanned spike, dominant at 160-218 and 743-854. Females outnumbered males among donors, who were mostly white British; clonal diversity was possibly underestimated. After two AZD1222 doses, spike-specific TCR breadth and depth rose versus day 0.

Germline CDR1 reads MDHEN; CDR2 reads SYDVKM. The CDR3 extends over 16 amino acids. Trimming shortened V by 3 bases and J by 5 bases, and 17 bases separated the two germline ends. Sequencing was performed with immunoSEQ multiplex PCR; in TCRdb, only in-frame clones are kept and a portion is missing. The top ten hold more than 10% of the sample, which has 90,000 to 110,000 clones, roughly 86% seen once. A word on this clone: Its antigen is not known.

The TCR was taken from an adult in good health. This sample comprised peripheral blood, obtained on day 0 of MenACWY control vaccination. This rearrangement joins TRBV28 to TRBJ1-5; TRBD1 might be the D (5 bases). CDR3 in amino acids: CASSFNGAALDQPQHF. The CDR3 bases are TGTGCCAGCAGTTTTAATGGGGCAGCTTTAGATCAGCCCCAGCATTTT. Full variable domain (missing parts from reference TRBV28 and TRBJ1-5): DVKVTQSSRYLVKRTGEKVFLECVQDMDHENMFWYRQDPGLGLRLIYFSYDVKMKEKGDIPEGYSVSREKKERFSLILESASTNQTSMYLCASSFNGAALDQPQHFGDGTRLSIL.